These T cell receptor beta chains were read from a single sample in a study of CD8+ T cells in alopecia areata. The repertoire was sequenced with immunoSEQ multiplex PCR; TCRdb's copy has only in-frame clones and lacks some. The profile shows about 270,000 clones, roughly 60% of them singletons. The sample consisted of CD4+ T cells sorted from blood, taken between weeks 51 and 52, from a patient treated with tofacitinib. All receptors derive from a human donor with alopecia areata. Both conserved end residues are part of each CDR3. A D gene is named only where the DNA matches it firmly. Some rows have no size entry. The others give once, few or many, or a class for an expanded clone.

v_call	d_call	j_call	clone_size	cdr3_aa	cdr3_nt
TRBV6-6	TRBD1	TRBJ1-2	few	CASSQGGPGYTF	TGTGCCAGCAGTCAGGGGGGGCCAGGCTACACCTTC
TRBV4-2	-	TRBJ2-5	-	CASSQDAAQETQYF	TGTGCCAGCAGCCAAGATGCGGCCCAAGAGACCCAGTACTTC
TRBV10-3	TRBD1	TRBJ2-7	many	CAIGTGTYEQYF	TGTGCCATCGGGACAGGGACCTACGAGCAGTACTTC
TRBV11-2	TRBD1	TRBJ1-1	few	CASSFPGGNTEAFF	TGTGCCAGCAGCTTCCCAGGGGGCAACACTGAAGCTTTCTTT
TRBV7-2	TRBD2	TRBJ2-3	-	CASSRMLAGGTDTQYF	TGTGCCAGCAGCCGGATGCTAGCGGGGGGCACAGATACGCAGTATTTT
TRBV2	TRBD1	TRBJ2-5	many	CASRRRTGVGETQYF	TGTGCCAGCAGGAGGCGGACAGGGGTAGGAGAGACCCAGTACTTC
TRBV29-1	-	TRBJ1-2	-	CSVRKGGLDYGYTF	TGCAGCGTTCGTAAAGGGGGGCTGGACTATGGCTACACCTTC
TRBV5-6	-	TRBJ2-5	-	CASSSLTGSQETQYF	TGTGCCAGCAGCTCGTTAACAGGTTCCCAAGAGACCCAGTACTTC
TRBV18	TRBD2	TRBJ2-7	-	CASSRELGGAYEQYF	TGTGCCAGCTCACGAGAGCTCGGGGGGGCCTACGAGCAGTACTTC
TRBV29-1	-	TRBJ2-1	-	CSVKGYNEQFF	TGCAGCGTTAAAGGGTACAATGAGCAGTTCTTC
TRBV12-5	TRBD2	TRBJ2-7	few	CASGLLAGGEQYF	TGTGCTAGTGGTTTACTAGCGGGGGGTGAGCAGTACTTC
TRBV4-3	TRBD1	TRBJ2-6	-	CASSPRPGQDSSGANVLTF	TGCGCCAGCAGCCCACGCCCGGGACAGGATAGCTCTGGGGCCAACGTCCTGACTTTC
TRBV29-1	-	TRBJ1-2	-	CSVESGFYGYTF	TGCAGCGTTGAGTCTGGGTTCTATGGCTACACCTTC
TRBV30	-	TRBJ1-2	-	CAWISVRGHF	TGTGCCTGGATCTCCGTTCGGGGCCATTTC
TRBV4-1	TRBD1	TRBJ2-2	-	CASSLTRTGGYTGELFF	TGCGCCAGCAGCCTAACCCGGACAGGGGGCTACACCGGGGAGCTGTTTTTT
TRBV30	-	TRBJ2-7	-	CAWNLGHRYEQYF	TGTGCCTGGAATCTAGGACACCGATACGAGCAGTACTTC
TRBV18	-	TRBJ2-7	-	CASSPRRDPYEQYF	TGTGCCAGCTCACCAAGACGGGACCCCTACGAGCAGTACTTC
TRBV18	-	TRBJ2-7	few	CASSPGAYEQYF	TGTGCCAGCTCACCAGGGGCCTACGAGCAGTACTTC
TRBV7-2	-	TRBJ2-2	-	CASSLSAGANTGELFF	TGTGCCAGCAGCTTATCAGCAGGGGCGAACACCGGGGAGCTGTTTTTT
TRBV30	-	TRBJ1-3	-	CAWGGDTIYF	TGTGCCTGGGGGGGCGACACCATATATTTT
TRBV29-1	-	TRBJ2-5	-	CSVRRGQETQYF	TGCAGCGTTCGAAGGGGGCAAGAGACCCAGTACTTC
TRBV29-1	TRBD1	TRBJ2-1	-	CSVPGTAYNEQFF	TGCAGCGTTCCCGGGACAGCCTACAATGAGCAGTTCTTC
TRBV2	-	TRBJ1-2	once	CASSDLGSNYGYTF	TGTGCCAGCAGTGACCTGGGCAGTAACTATGGCTACACCTTC
TRBV30	TRBD1	TRBJ1-2	-	CAWSRTGFDYGYTF	TGTGCCTGGAGTCGGACAGGCTTCGACTATGGCTACACCTTC